The present T cell receptor beta chain was sequenced within a study of identical twins. This clonotype was seen more than once but under ten times. What it recognizes is unknown. Findings and caveats of the study: With abundant cord blood beta clonotypes, insertions were fewer; memory repertoires showed no such pattern.

TCRdb re-analysed the 5' RACE reads in MiXCR, keeping a single row per CDR3 protein. In the table there are approximately 620,000 distinct CDR3 sequences, about 9.4% of which are singletons. Per the germline V gene, CDR1 is SGHKS and CDR2 is YYEKEE (reference sequence). Trimming removed 1 base from V and 10 bases from J, with 12 bases in between. The CDR3 contains 13 residues. The same sample was also used in a study of yellow fever vaccine responses in identical twins.

This chain links TRBV5-5 with TRBJ2-1; D is ambiguous. The sequencing input was PBMCs. This TCR was sampled from a woman aged 18 to 35 in good health. Here the CDR3 DNA reads TGTGCCAGCAGCTTGCGAGTGGACCCCGAGCAGTTCTTC. This gives the protein CASSLRVDPEQFF.